The sequence of this TCR beta chain was determined in a study of T cell repertoires in cytomegalovirus infection. Looking at the study overall: It was recently identified HLA-C-restricted and well-studied HLA-B-restricted CMV epitopes that the study used. TCR beta signatures that were public indicated CMV infection and matching HLA type. Study-wide points: Based on cumulative public TCR beta family frequency, carriers of CMV plus the relevant HLA were identified.

The CDR3 extends over 13 amino acids. The V gene end was trimmed by 6 bases and the J gene end by 7 bases; junction bases not matched to a gene: 4. Germline CDR1 and CDR2: MNHNS and SASEGT. Notes on this clonotype: Its antigen is currently unknown.

TCRdb passed the reads through MiXCR, listing each CDR3 protein once. The table shows about 830,000 distinct CDR3 sequences, with about 31% occurring only once. V and J are TRBV6-1 and TRBJ1-1; TRBD1 matches at 11 bases. This receptor was taken from a human donor in good health (CMV status not recorded). Some clones in this sample may be carry-over from other donors' samples. The source material was cultured CD8+ T cells from PBMCs, sampled from culture after CMV antigen stimulation. This CDR3 reads CASRDRGPFEAFF. CDR3 sequence (DNA): TGTGCCAGCAGGGACAGGGGGCCGTTTGAAGCTTTCTTT.